The 26 T cell receptor beta chains presented below share a single source sample, sequenced in a study of T cells after yellow fever vaccination. A single record per CDR3 protein comes from TCRdb applying MiXCR to the 5' RACE reads. Altogether about 550,000 distinct CDR3 sequences are present, over 15% being singletons, with the ten largest covering around 15%. Sequencing used PBMCs, obtained 15 days after the yellow fever booster vaccination. The receptor set was obtained from a man aged 30 to 39 who received the YFV17D yellow fever vaccine.

This clonotype has more than one count but fewer than ten. This chain uses TRBV28 with TRBJ2-1, with 7 bases matching TRBD1. The V segment lost 8 bases and the J segment 9 bases; nucleotides outside the gene matches: 13. The CDR3 is 14 residues long. Germline CDR1 is MDHEN and CDR2 is SYDVKM. CDR3 bases: TGTGCCAGCGGACCGGGACAGCGGCCCGTTGAGCAGTTCTTC. This encodes CASGPGQRPVEQFF.

This chain links TRBV28 with TRBJ2-1, with D possibly TRBD1 on 6 matching bases. Germline V lookup: CDR1 MDHEN, CDR2 SYDVKM. The CDR3 loop spans 12 amino acids. Trimming removed 3 bases from V and 10 bases from J, with 10 bases in between. CDR3 amino acids: CASSFLTGEQFF. CDR3 sequence (DNA): TGTGCCAGCAGTTTCCTTACAGGGGAGCAGTTCTTC.

This clonotype was recorded a few times. This chain uses TRBV5-3 with TRBJ2-1; D is ambiguous. TRBV5-3 is an open reading frame, and its role is uncertain. CDR3 length: 12 residues. Trimming left V 9 bases short and J 3 bases short, with 10 bases between. CDR3 nucleotides: TGTGCCAAAGAATGGGTCTACAATGAGCAGTTCTTC. Protein sequence: CAKEWVYNEQFF.

Only a few counts were recorded for this clonotype. This sequence joins TRBV14 and TRBJ2-1; 7 bases align to TRBD2. In germline, CDR1 is SGHDN, CDR2 FVKESK. J gave up 0 bases and V 4 bases, and 6 bases lay outside the gene matches. There are 16 residues in the CDR3. CDR3 DNA: TGTGCCAGCAGCCGCCACCTAGCGGACTCCTACAATGAGCAGTTCTTC. Its protein product is CASSRHLADSYNEQFF. The variable domain in full, with the rest retrieved from reference TRBV14 and TRBJ2-1, is EAGVTQFPSHSVIEKGQTVTLRCDPISGHDNLYWYRRVMGKEIKFLLHFVKESKQDESGMPNNRFLAERTGGTYSTLKVQPAELEDSGVYFCASSRHLADSYNEQFFGPGTRLTVL.

This clonotype was seen only a few times. V usage is TRBV5-4 and J usage is TRBJ2-1; 10 bases fit TRBD1. V trimming: 2 bases; J trimming: 7 bases; junction bases outside the gene matches: 3. The CDR3 sequence is 14 residues long. Germline V gene lookup returns CDR1 SGHNT and CDR2 YYREEE (reference sequence). The DNA for the CDR3 is TGTGCCAGCAGCTTCCGGGACAGGGGAAATGAGCAGTTCTTC. Protein product: CASSFRDRGNEQFF.

This clonotype appeared a few times. CDR3 nucleotides: TGTGCCAGCAGCCAAGATCCCGGGGCCAACGTCCTGACTTTC. Its protein product is CASSQDPGANVLTF. This rearrangement joins TRBV4-2 to TRBJ2-6; D call uncertain. Germline lookup yields CDR1 LGHNA and CDR2 YNFKEQ. The CDR3 length is 14 residues. V lost 0 bases and J 4 bases, leaving 4 bases between the germline ends.

This clonotype showed up just a few times. The chain couples TRBV7-2 to TRBJ2-7; D uncertain. The V end lost 4 bases, the J end lost 7 bases, and 14 bases lay between the germline ends. Germline V gene sequence: CDR1 SGHTA, CDR2 FQGNSA. The CDR3 runs to 13 residues. The CDR3 spells CASSSDPTGEQYF. CDR3 sequence (DNA): TGTGCCAGCAGCTCAGACCCCACTGGGGAGCAGTACTTC.

The sample holds a few counts of this clonotype. The chain couples TRBV25-1 to TRBJ2-1; D may be TRBD2 (6 bases). The CDR3 consists of 15 residues. Trimming took off 8 bases at V and 2 bases at J, with 16 bases between the two ends. CDR1 is MGHDK and CDR2 is SYGVNS in the germline V gene. The CDR3: CASGDARLAYNEQFF. In DNA, the CDR3 is TGTGCCAGCGGGGACGCGAGACTAGCCTACAATGAGCAGTTCTTC.

This clonotype has at least ten counts. The CDR3 DNA is TGTGCCAGCAGCTTAGCGGGCGGGACCAACACCGGGGAGCTGTTTTTT. Its protein product is CASSLAGGTNTGELFF. This rearrangement joins TRBV7-8 to TRBJ2-2, with a possible D match to TRBD2 (6 bases). The ends were cut back, 0 bases at V and 2 bases at J, with 10 bases in the middle. CDR3 length: 16 residues. Germline V gives CDR1 SGHVS, CDR2 FQNEAQ. The entire variable domain, with the rest obtained from reference TRBV7-8 and TRBJ2-2, is as follows: GAGVSQSPRYKVAKRGQDVALRCDPISGHVSLFWYQQALGQGPEFLTYFQNEAQLDKSGLPSDRFFAERPEGSVSTLKIQRTQQEDSAVYLCASSLAGGTNTGELFFGEGSRLTVL.

The rearrangement joins TRBV25-1 to TRBJ2-1; the match to TRBD1 covers 10 bases. V lost 7 bases, J lost 9 bases, and 9 bases stayed unmatched. Per the germline V gene, CDR1 is MGHDK and CDR2 is SYGVNS. The CDR3 runs to 14 residues. Written as DNA, the CDR3 is TGTGCCAGCACCGGGACAGGGGCGTCGATTGAGCAGTTCTTC. Translation gives CASTGTGASIEQFF. The variable domain in full, with the rest retrieved from reference TRBV25-1 and TRBJ2-1, is EADIYQTPRYLVIGTGKKITLECSQTMGHDKMYWYQQDPGMELHLIHYSYGVNSTEKGDLSSESTVSRIRTEHFPLTLESARPSHTSQYLCASTGTGASIEQFFGPGTRLTVL.

The sample holds a few counts of this clonotype. DNA of the CDR3: TGCAGTGCCTATCGTGACAGGGGGATCAATAATGAGCAGTTCTTC. This gives the protein CSAYRDRGINNEQFF. This chain joins TRBV20-1 and TRBJ2-1; TRBD1 aligns across 9 bases. CDR3 size: 15 residues. CDR1 DFQATT and CDR2 SNEGSKA come from the germline V gene (reference sequence). V lost 6 bases and J lost 7; bases outside the gene matches: 13.

The sample holds a few counts of this clonotype. The V and J genes are TRBV9 and TRBJ2-1; 7 positions agree with TRBD1. The V gene end was trimmed by 2 bases and the J gene end by 4 bases; junction bases not matched to a gene: 3. The CDR3 has 14 amino acids. Germline loops: CDR1 SGDLS, CDR2 YYNGEE. The CDR3 bases are TGTGCCAGCAGCGTTGGACAGGAGTACAATGAGCAGTTCTTC. It specifies CASSVGQEYNEQFF.

This clonotype was seen a handful of times. V and J are TRBV7-9 and TRBJ1-1; D is possibly TRBD1 (6 bases). Trimming took 4 bases from V and 8 from J, leaving 11 bases between them. CDR3 length equals 12 residues. The V gene's germline CDR1 is SEHNR and CDR2 FQNEAQ (reference sequence). The CDR3 loop reads CASSYGQFEAFF. The CDR3 region has the DNA TGTGCCAGCAGCTACGGACAGTTCGAAGCTTTCTTT. Full variable domain (outside the CDR3, taken from reference TRBV7-9 and TRBJ1-1): DTGVSQNPRHKITKRGQNVTFRCDPISEHNRLYWYRQTLGQGPEFLTYFQNEAQLEKSRLLSDRFSAERPKGSFSTLEIQRTEQGDSAMYLCASSYGQFEAFFGQGTRLTVV.

In its sample, this clonotype was seen a few times. This rearrangement joins TRBV4-3 to TRBJ2-1; 9 nucleotides align to TRBD1. Per the germline V gene, CDR1 is LGHNA and CDR2 is YSLEER. This CDR3 has 17 residues. Trimming took 3 bases from V and 7 from J; bases not matched to a gene: 13. CDR3 in amino acids: CASSHAPGTGMNNEQFF. CDR3 in DNA: TGCGCCAGCAGCCATGCCCCGGGGACAGGGATGAATAATGAGCAGTTCTTC.

V usage is TRBV20-1 and J usage is TRBJ2-3; 7 positions match TRBD2. The V and J ends lost 3 bases and 6 bases, in that order; junction bases with no gene match: 3. The CDR3 has 12 residues. Germline CDR1 and CDR2: DFQATT and SNEGSKA (reference sequence). The DNA for the CDR3 is TGCAGTGCTAGTGCGGGAGTGGATACGCAGTATTTT. This gives the protein CSASAGVDTQYF.

This clonotype was recorded at least ten times. The V and J genes are TRBV3-1 and TRBJ2-7; 8 bases line up with TRBD2. The V and J ends lost 1 base and 3 bases, in that order; junction bases with no gene match: 8. The CDR3 loop spans 16 amino acids. Per germline, CDR1 LGHDT and CDR2 YNNKEL (reference sequence). CDR3 region: CASSQGISGINYEQYF. The CDR3, as DNA: TGTGCCAGCAGCCAAGGAATTAGCGGGATCAACTACGAGCAGTACTTC.

This clonotype turned up a few times. The chain is built from TRBV6-1 and TRBJ2-1; 10 nucleotides align to TRBD2. Trimming removed 8 bases from V and 7 bases from J; junction bases left unmatched: 8. The CDR3 loop spans 14 amino acids. Germline lookup yields CDR1 MNHNS and CDR2 SASEGT. In DNA form, the CDR3 reads TGTGCCAGCGCTTCAGGACTAGCGGTAAATGAGCAGTTCTTC. This gives the protein CASASGLAVNEQFF.

In its sample, this clonotype was seen a few times. The rearrangement links TRBV5-1 to TRBJ2-7; TRBD1 matches at 8 bases. The CDR3 is made up of 17 amino acids. V lost 2 bases and J lost 0; bases outside the gene matches: 10. CDR1 is SGHRS, CDR2 YFSETQ, per germline. CDR3 in amino acids: CASSFFSGTGPSYEQYF. The CDR3 region has the DNA TGCGCCAGCAGCTTCTTCTCCGGGACAGGTCCCTCCTACGAGCAGTACTTC.

This clonotype was observed a few times. The chain uses TRBV20-1 and TRBJ2-5; D could derive from TRBD1 or TRBD2 (6 bases each). V was shortened by 0 bases and J by 5 bases, with 13 bases between the two germline ends. Germline CDR1 reads DFQATT; CDR2 reads SNEGSKA (reference sequence). CDR3 length: 14 amino acids. The DNA for the CDR3 is TGCAGTGCTAGAGATAGCGGAGGGGGGGAGACCCAGTACTTC. The encoded protein is CSARDSGGGETQYF.

The chain has TRBV29-1 and TRBJ2-3; tentative D call: TRBD2 (5 bases). V was shortened by 7 bases and J by 4 bases, with 18 bases between the two germline ends. This CDR3 is built from 14 residues. Germline lookup yields CDR1 SQVTM and CDR2 ANQGSEA. The CDR3 DNA reads TGCAGCGCGACCTACGACCGGAGGCCAGATACGCAGTATTTT. Its protein is CSATYDRRPDTQYF.

The chain links TRBV9 to TRBJ2-1; no clear D gene. Germline V lookup: CDR1 SGDLS, CDR2 YYNGEE. Trimming shortened V by 0 bases and J by 2 bases, and 12 bases separated the two germline ends. This CDR3 has 16 residues. The CDR3 DNA reads as TGTGCCAGCAGCGTAGCGACGGCCTTCCCCTACAATGAGCAGTTCTTC. Translated, it gives CASSVATAFPYNEQFF.

This clonotype was recorded at least ten times. This sequence joins TRBV6-5 and TRBJ2-2; D perhaps matches TRBD2 (5 bases). V dropped 2 bases and J dropped 1 base, with 14 bases sitting between them. Germline V gene lookup returns CDR1 MNHEY and CDR2 SVGAGI. This CDR3 has 17 residues. The CDR3 region has the DNA TGTGCCAGCAGTTACCGGGTGCTCAGCGGGAACACCGGGGAGCTGTTTTTT. Amino acid sequence: CASSYRVLSGNTGELFF.

This sequence joins TRBV28 and TRBJ2-2, with 7 bases lining up with TRBD1. CDR1 and CDR2 (germline): MDHEN, SYDVKM. The CDR3 is 16 residues long. Germline trimming cut 7 bases from V and 4 bases from J; bases unmatched to any gene: 12. The CDR3 bases are TGTGCCAGCAATCCACTGGACAGGTCGGTCACCGGGGAGCTGTTTTTT. Its translation is CASNPLDRSVTGELFF.

CDR3 bases: TGCGCCAGCAGCCAAGATATCGGGGCGCAAGAGACCCAGTACTTC. Its protein product is CASSQDIGAQETQYF. This chain joins TRBV4-3 and TRBJ2-5; D may match TRBD1 or TRBD2 (5 bases each). The CDR3 loop spans 15 amino acids. Germline values: CDR1 LGHNA, CDR2 YSLEER. The V end was cut by 0 bases, the J end by 2 bases, with 10 bases between.

The genes are TRBV20-1 and TRBJ1-5; 7 nucleotides line up with TRBD1. The ends lost 4 bases at V and 0 bases at J; junction bases unmatched: 3. The CDR3 length is 14 residues. From germline, CDR1 is DFQATT and CDR2 SNEGSKA (reference sequence). CDR3 in amino acids: CSAIRGHSNQPQHF. The DNA of the CDR3 is TGCAGTGCTATTAGGGGGCATAGCAATCAGCCCCAGCATTTT.

The table lists this clonotype with a few counts. The chain couples TRBV12-3 or TRBV12-4 to TRBJ2-1; 10 nucleotides line up with TRBD2. This CDR3 comprises 14 residues. V lost 4 bases to trimming and J lost 12 bases; unmatched junction nucleotides: 9. This chain's CDR3 is CASSSGLAGAPQFF. CDR3 sequence (DNA): TGTGCCAGCAGTTCTGGGCTAGCGGGAGCTCCGCAGTTCTTC.